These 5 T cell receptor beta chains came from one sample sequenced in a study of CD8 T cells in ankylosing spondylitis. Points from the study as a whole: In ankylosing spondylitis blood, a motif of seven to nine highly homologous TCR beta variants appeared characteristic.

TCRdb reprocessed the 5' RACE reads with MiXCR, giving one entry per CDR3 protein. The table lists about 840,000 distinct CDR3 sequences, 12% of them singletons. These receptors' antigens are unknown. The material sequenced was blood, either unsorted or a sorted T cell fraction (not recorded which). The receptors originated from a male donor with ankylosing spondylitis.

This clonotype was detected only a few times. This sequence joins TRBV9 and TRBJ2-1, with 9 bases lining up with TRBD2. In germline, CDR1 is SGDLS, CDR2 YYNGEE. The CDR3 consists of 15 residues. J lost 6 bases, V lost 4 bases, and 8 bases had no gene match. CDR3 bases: TGTGCCAGCAGCTCCTTAGCGGGAGCAGTCAATGAGCAGTTCTTC. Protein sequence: CASSSLAGAVNEQFF.

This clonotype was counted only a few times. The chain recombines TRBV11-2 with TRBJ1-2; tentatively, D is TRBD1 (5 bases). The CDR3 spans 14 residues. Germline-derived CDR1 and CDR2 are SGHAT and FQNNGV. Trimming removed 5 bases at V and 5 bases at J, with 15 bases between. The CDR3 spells CASSPGGIRYGYTF. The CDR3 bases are TGTGCCAGCAGCCCTGGGGGGATTCGGTATGGCTACACCTTC. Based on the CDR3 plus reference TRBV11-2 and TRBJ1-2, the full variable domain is EAGVAQSPRYKIIEKRQSVAFWCNPISGHATLYWYQQILGQGPKLLIQFQNNGVVDDSQLPKDRFSAERLKGVDSTLKIQPAKLEDSAVYLCASSPGGIRYGYTFGSGTRLTVV.

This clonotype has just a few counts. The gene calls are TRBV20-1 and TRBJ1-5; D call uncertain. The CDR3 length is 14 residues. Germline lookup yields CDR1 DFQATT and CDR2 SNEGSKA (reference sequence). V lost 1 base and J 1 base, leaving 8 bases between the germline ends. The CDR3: CSARGPWSNQPQHF. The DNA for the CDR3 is TGCAGTGCTAGAGGTCCGTGGAGCAATCAGCCCCAGCATTTT.

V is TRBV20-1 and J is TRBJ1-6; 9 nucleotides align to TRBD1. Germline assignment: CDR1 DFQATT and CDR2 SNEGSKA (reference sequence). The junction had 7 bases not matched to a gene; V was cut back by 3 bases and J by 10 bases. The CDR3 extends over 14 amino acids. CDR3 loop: CSASPGQGYSPLHF. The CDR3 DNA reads TGCAGTGCTAGCCCGGGACAGGGTTACTCACCCCTCCACTTT.

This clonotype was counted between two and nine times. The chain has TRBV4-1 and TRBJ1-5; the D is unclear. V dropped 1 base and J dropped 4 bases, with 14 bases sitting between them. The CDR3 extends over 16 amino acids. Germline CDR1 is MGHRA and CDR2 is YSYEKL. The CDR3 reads CASSQGAGRRNQPQHF. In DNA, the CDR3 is TGCGCCAGCAGCCAAGGGGCAGGCCGAAGGAATCAGCCCCAGCATTTT.